This TCR beta chain was sequenced in a study of breast tumors, draining lymph nodes, adjacent tissues. Study-wide findings and caveats: Tumor and nontumor repertoires were significantly more similar in luminal-like than in basal-like breast cancer. Findings are consistent with lymph node origin and intratumoral expansion of most tumor T cells. Tumor TCR diversity was below lymph nodes but above nontumor tissue. That most tumor T cells come from lymph nodes remained unproven.

This CDR3 spans 13 amino acids. Germline lookup yields CDR1 SQVTM and CDR2 ANQGSEA. The V and J ends lost 4 bases and 4 bases respectively, with 11 bases between them. This clonotype was observed many times. The antigen remains undetermined. TCRdb itself ran the multiplex PCR reads through MiXCR, one entry per CDR3 protein. The data contain approximately 180,000 distinct CDR3 sequences, 30% to 35% of them seen just once; the ten biggest clones take up about 3.8%. Axillary draining lymph nodes of breast cancer patients supplied the node samples. Sequenced: axillary lymph node tissue. The TCR comes from a female donor with breast cancer. Some clones in this sample may be carry-over from other donors' samples. The rearrangement joins TRBV29-1 to TRBJ1-5; D is possibly TRBD1 (5 bases). The CDR3 loop reads CSVAGGLNQPQHF. CDR3 sequence (DNA): TGCAGCGTTGCGGGGGGGTTGAATCAGCCCCAGCATTTT.